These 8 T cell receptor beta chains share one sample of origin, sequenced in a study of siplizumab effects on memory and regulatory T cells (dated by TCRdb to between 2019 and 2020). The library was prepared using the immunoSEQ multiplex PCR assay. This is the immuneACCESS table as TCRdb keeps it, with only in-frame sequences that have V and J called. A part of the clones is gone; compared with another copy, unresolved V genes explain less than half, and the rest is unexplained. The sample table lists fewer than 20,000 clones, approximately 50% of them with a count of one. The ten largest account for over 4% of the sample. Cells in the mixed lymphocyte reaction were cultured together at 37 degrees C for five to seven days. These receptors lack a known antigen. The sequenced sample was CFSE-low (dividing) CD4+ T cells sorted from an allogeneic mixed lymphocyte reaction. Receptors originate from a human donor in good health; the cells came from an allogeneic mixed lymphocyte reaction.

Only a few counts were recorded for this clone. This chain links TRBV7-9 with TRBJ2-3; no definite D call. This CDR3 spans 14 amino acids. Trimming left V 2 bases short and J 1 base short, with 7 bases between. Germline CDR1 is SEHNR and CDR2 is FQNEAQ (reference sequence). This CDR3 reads CASSLFGGTDTQYF. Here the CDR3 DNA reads TGTGCCAGCAGCTTATTTGGAGGCACAGATACGCAGTATTTT.

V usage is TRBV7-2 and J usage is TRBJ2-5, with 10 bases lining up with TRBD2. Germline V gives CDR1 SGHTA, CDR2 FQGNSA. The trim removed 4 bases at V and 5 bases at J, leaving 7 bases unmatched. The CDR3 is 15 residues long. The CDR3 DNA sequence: TGTGCCAGCAGCTCGCTAGCGGGGGTAAGGGAGACCCAGTACTTC. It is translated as CASSSLAGVRETQYF.

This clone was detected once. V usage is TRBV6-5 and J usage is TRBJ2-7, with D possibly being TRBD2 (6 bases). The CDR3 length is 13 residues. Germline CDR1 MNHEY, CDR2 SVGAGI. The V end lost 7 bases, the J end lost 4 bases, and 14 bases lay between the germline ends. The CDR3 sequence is CASTPSGGYEQYF. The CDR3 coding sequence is TGTGCCAGCACCCCCTCTGGAGGGTACGAGCAGTACTTC.

The CDR3 loop reads CASSDLETQYF. In DNA, the CDR3 is TGCGCCAGCAGCGACCTAGAGACCCAGTACTTC. The chain uses TRBV5-1 and TRBJ2-5; the D is unclear. This CDR3 spans 11 amino acids. Between the trimmed V and J ends, which lost 4 bases and 4 bases, there was a span of 5 bases. Germline values: CDR1 SGHRS, CDR2 YFSETQ.

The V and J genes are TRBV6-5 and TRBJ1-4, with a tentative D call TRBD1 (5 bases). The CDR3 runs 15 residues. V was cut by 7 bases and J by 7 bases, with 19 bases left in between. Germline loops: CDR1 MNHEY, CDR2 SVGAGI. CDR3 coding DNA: TGTGCCAGCACTCAAGCCGGGACCGGGAGTGAAAAACTGTTTTTT. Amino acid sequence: CASTQAGTGSEKLFF.

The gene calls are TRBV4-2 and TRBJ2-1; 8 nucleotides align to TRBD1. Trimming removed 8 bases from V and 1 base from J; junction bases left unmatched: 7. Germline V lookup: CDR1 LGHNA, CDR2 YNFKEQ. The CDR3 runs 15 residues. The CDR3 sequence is CASGLDRGSYNEQFF. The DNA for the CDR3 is TGTGCCAGCGGATTAGACAGGGGTTCCTACAATGAGCAGTTCTTC.

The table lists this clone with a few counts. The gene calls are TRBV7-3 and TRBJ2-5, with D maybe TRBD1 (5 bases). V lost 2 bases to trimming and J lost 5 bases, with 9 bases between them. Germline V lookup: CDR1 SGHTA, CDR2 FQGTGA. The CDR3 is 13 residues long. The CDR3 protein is CASSLDSWETQYF. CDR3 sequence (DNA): TGTGCCAGCAGCTTAGACAGCTGGGAGACCCAGTACTTC.

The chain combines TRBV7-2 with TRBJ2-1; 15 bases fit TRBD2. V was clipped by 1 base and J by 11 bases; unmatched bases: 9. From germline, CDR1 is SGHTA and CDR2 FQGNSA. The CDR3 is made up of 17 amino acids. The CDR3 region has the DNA TGTGCCAGCAGCTTAGTCCGATGGACTAGCGGGGGGGGGCAGCAGTTCTTC. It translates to CASSLVRWTSGGGQQFF.